This is a list of T cell receptor beta chains from one sample in a study of cytomegalovirus exposure and HLA in healthy donors. The assay was immunoSEQ multiplex PCR, and TCRdb's table has in-frame clones only and misses some. This sample's table has around 140,000 clones. The sequencing sample was made of PBMCs. These receptors all come from a woman aged 40 to 49 in good health and CMV-seronegative. Each CDR3 is given with its conserved first and last residue. The order of the fields is D gene, J gene, V gene, CDR3 protein, CDR3 DNA. The D gene is left open where the match is weak.

-	TRBJ2-5	TRBV6-6	CASSLGGGGGQETQYF	TGTGCCAGCAGTCTGGGGGGAGGTGGGGGACAAGAGACCCAGTACTTC
TRBD1	TRBJ2-2	TRBV5-4	CASSKAGTGYVGELFF	TGTGCCAGCAGTAAAGCCGGGACAGGGTATGTCGGGGAGCTGTTTTTT
TRBD2	TRBJ2-3	TRBV6-5	CASSQTSYDTQYF	TGTGCCAGCAGTCAGACTAGCTATGATACGCAGTATTTT
-	TRBJ2-6	TRBV7-9	CASSLTRGANVLTF	TGTGCCAGCAGCTTAACCCGGGGGGCCAACGTCCTGACTTTC
TRBD2	TRBJ2-5	TRBV11-2	CASSTRLAGYQETQYF	TGTGCCAGCAGCACCCGACTAGCGGGGTACCAAGAGACCCAGTACTTC
-	TRBJ2-1	TRBV18	CASSPISVEQFF	TGTGCCAGCTCACCCATTTCAGTTGAGCAGTTCTTC
-	TRBJ1-3	TRBV7-2	CASSPPGWGNTIYF	TGTGCCAGCAGCCCTCCCGGGTGGGGAAACACCATATATTTT
-	TRBJ1-5	TRBV7-2	CASSLSSVTVNQPQHF	TGTGCCAGCAGCTTAAGCTCCGTGACAGTAAATCAGCCCCAGCATTTT
TRBD1	TRBJ2-7	TRBV19	CASSTNRGYEQYF	TGTGCCAGTAGTACCAACAGGGGATACGAGCAGTACTTC
-	TRBJ2-7	TRBV29-1	CSVERDIGLEQYF	TGCAGCGTTGAAAGGGACATTGGTCTCGAGCAGTACTTC
TRBD1	TRBJ1-1	TRBV18	CASSPRTGFVGTEAFF	TGTGCCAGCTCACCCCGGACAGGGTTTGTAGGCACTGAAGCTTTCTTT
-	TRBJ2-5	TRBV7-3	CASSLDSMQETQYF	TGTGCCAGCAGCCTAGACAGTATGCAAGAGACCCAGTACTTC
TRBD1	TRBJ1-2	TRBV10-1	CATPLTEQGLDYGYTF	TGCGCCACCCCTCTTACGGAACAGGGGTTGGACTATGGCTACACCTTC
TRBD2	TRBJ2-3	TRBV5-6	CASKGLADSTDTQYF	TGTGCCAGCAAGGGACTAGCGGACTCCACAGATACGCAGTATTTT